Shown below are 27 T cell receptor beta chains from a single sample sequenced in a study of neurological immune-mediated disorders. TCRdb reanalysed the 5' RACE reads using MiXCR and keeps one entry per CDR3 protein. The sample holds about 66,000 distinct CDR3 sequences, less than 4% seen once. Sequenced: PBMCs. These receptors originate from a man aged 25-45 years with multiple sclerosis.

The rearrangement uses TRBV20-1 and TRBJ2-5, with 9 bases fitting TRBD2. The CDR3 covers 15 residues. Germline assignment: CDR1 DFQATT and CDR2 SNEGSKA (reference sequence). The junction had 4 bases not matched to a gene; V was cut back by 1 base and J by 1 base. The CDR3 coding sequence is TGCAGTGCTAGAGTTAGCGGGGGCCTCCAAGAGACCCAGTACTTC. Translated: CSARVSGGLQETQYF.

In its sample, this clonotype was seen many times. The genes are TRBV20-1 and TRBJ2-4; perhaps D is TRBD1 or TRBD2 (6 bases each). V gave up 4 bases and J gave up 1 base, with 14 bases separating them. Germline CDR1 DFQATT, CDR2 SNEGSKA (reference sequence). This CDR3 is built from 15 residues. The CDR3 DNA reads TGCAGTGCTAACCCGCAGGGGAGGGCCAAAAACATTCAGTACTTC. Translated, it gives CSANPQGRAKNIQYF.

A few counts support this clonotype. This chain joins TRBV9 and TRBJ2-5; 14 bases agree with TRBD2. CDR3 length: 18 amino acids. CDR1 is SGDLS, CDR2 YYNGEE, per germline. Trimming at V came to 2 bases and at J to 5 bases, leaving 11 bases not matched to a gene. CDR3 region: CASSVGLAGGTNPETQYF. CDR3 coding DNA: TGTGCCAGCAGCGTTGGACTAGCGGGGGGTACCAATCCCGAGACCCAGTACTTC. The full variable domain, completed using reference TRBV9 and TRBJ2-5, is DSGVTQTPKHLITATGQRVTLRCSPRSGDLSVYWYQQSLDQGLQFLIQYYNGEERAKGNILERFSAQQFPDLHSELNLSSLELGDSALYFCASSVGLAGGTNPETQYFGPGTRLLVL.

This clonotype was counted ten times or more. This chain links TRBV9 with TRBJ2-7; D might be TRBD2 (6 bases). Between the trimmed V and J ends, which lost 3 bases and 3 bases, there was a span of 16 bases. CDR3 size: 15 residues. Germline loops: CDR1 SGDLS, CDR2 YYNGEE. CDR3 loop: CASSAHPGGDYEQYF. The CDR3 bases are TGTGCCAGCAGCGCACACCCCGGCGGGGACTACGAGCAGTACTTC.

This clonotype has at least ten counts. The chain has TRBV12-3 or TRBV12-4 and TRBJ2-2; perhaps TRBD1 as D (6 bases). The CDR3 has 17 amino acids. Deletions cut 6 bases from V and 2 bases from J, with 19 bases between. CDR3 bases: TGTGCCAGCAGCAGCCTATTCGGCAGGGGCAACACCGGGGAGCTGTTTTTT. Amino acid sequence: CASSSLFGRGNTGELFF.

This clonotype was detected many times. The chain recombines TRBV7-2 with TRBJ1-5, with a weak D call TRBD1 (5 bases). There are 14 residues in the CDR3. Deletions cut 6 bases from V and 4 bases from J, with 13 bases between. The germline V gene has CDR1 SGHTA and CDR2 FQGNSA. The CDR3 region has the DNA TGTGCCAGCAGGGCGAACAGGCTGAATCAGCCCCAGCATTTT. It specifies CASRANRLNQPQHF.

In this sample, this clonotype turned up a few times. The CDR3 coding sequence is TGTGCCAGCAGTCGAGGCAGGGATTATGTCAATCAGCCCCAGCATTTT. It specifies CASSRGRDYVNQPQHF. The chain is built from TRBV6-5 and TRBJ1-5; D perhaps matches TRBD1 (5 bases). The CDR3 spans 16 residues. V was cut by 5 bases and J by 3 bases, with 17 bases left in between. The germline V gene has CDR1 MNHEY and CDR2 SVGAGI.

There are many counts of this clonotype. V and J are TRBV21-1 and TRBJ1-5; the D call of TRBD1 is as the table states it, not checked on the DNA. TRBV21-1 is deemed a pseudogene. This CDR3 contains 15 residues. The CDR3 DNA reads as TGTGCCAGCAGCGCACAGGGGGGTGGCAATCAGCCCCAGCATTTT. It codes for CASSAQGGGNQPQHF.

V usage is TRBV3-1 and J usage is TRBJ1-2; D not resolved. The V gene's germline CDR1 is LGHDT and CDR2 YNNKEL (reference sequence). V lost 0 bases and J lost 7, with 3 bases in between. The CDR3 has 11 residues. The DNA of the CDR3 is TGTGCCAGCAGCCAAGATGCTGGCTACACCTTC. Translation: CASSQDAGYTF.

This clonotype was seen at least ten times. The chain combines TRBV5-1 with TRBJ2-5; D unclear. Germline-derived CDR1 and CDR2 are SGHRS and YFSETQ. Trimming removed 2 bases at V and 4 bases at J, with 12 bases between. The CDR3 sequence is 14 residues long. The CDR3 bases are TGCGCCAGCAGCTTATTTGCGGTAGGAGAGACCCAGTACTTC. As protein: CASSLFAVGETQYF. Variable domain in full (rest from reference TRBV5-1 and TRBJ2-5): KAGVTQTPRYLIKTRGQQVTLSCSPISGHRSVSWYQQTPGQGLQFLFEYFSETQRNKGNFPGRFSGRQFSNSRSEMNVSTLELGDSALYLCASSLFAVGETQYFGPGTRLLVL.

This clonotype has ten or more counts. V usage is TRBV6-5 and J usage is TRBJ2-2; 8 bases are shared with TRBD1. Germline loops: CDR1 MNHEY, CDR2 SVGAGI. The CDR3 covers 14 residues. After removal of 0 bases from V and 6 bases from J, the junction contained 0 bases not matched to a gene. The CDR3 reads CASSYSRGPGELFF. The CDR3 DNA sequence: TGTGCCAGCAGTTACTCCAGGGGGCCCGGGGAGCTGTTTTTT.

This clonotype came up many times. J is TRBJ1-1 and V is TRBV7-2; D is perhaps TRBD1 (5 bases). Trimming shortened V by 3 bases and J by 2 bases, and 13 bases separated the two germline ends. The CDR3 covers 15 residues. Germline V gene data show CDR1 as SGHTA and CDR2 as FQGNSA. CDR3 region: CASSFRQTANTEAFF. CDR3 DNA sequence: TGTGCCAGCAGCTTCCGCCAGACAGCCAACACTGAAGCTTTCTTT.

This clonotype has at least ten counts. This chain links TRBV13 with TRBJ2-3; 9 positions agree with TRBD2. With 5 bases clipped from V and 8 bases from J, the junction kept 11 bases outside the gene matches. The CDR3 covers 15 residues. The germline gives CDR1 PRHDT, CDR2 FYEKMQ (reference sequence). Here the CDR3 reads CASSLSGGPWGTQYF. In DNA, the CDR3 is TGTGCCAGCAGCCTAAGCGGGGGGCCCTGGGGTACGCAGTATTTT.

This clonotype was found many times. The V and J genes are TRBV5-1 and TRBJ2-1; 9 bases agree with TRBD2. J was trimmed by 2 bases and V by 3 bases; bases with no gene match: 6. Germline lookup yields CDR1 SGHRS and CDR2 YFSETQ. The CDR3 runs to 16 residues. As DNA, the CDR3 is TGCGCCAGCAGCTCGGGACTAGCTGGGGCCTACAATGAGCAGTTCTTC. It is translated as CASSSGLAGAYNEQFF.

This clonotype was detected ten times or more. V is TRBV7-2 and J is TRBJ2-3; the D gene is possibly TRBD2 (6 bases). Trimming shortened V by 3 bases and J by 3 bases, and 16 bases separated the two germline ends. The CDR3 consists of 16 residues. Germline values: CDR1 SGHTA, CDR2 FQGNSA. CDR3 protein: CASSLTSWYETDTQYF. CDR3 bases: TGTGCCAGCAGCTTGACTAGTTGGTATGAGACAGATACGCAGTATTTT.

This clonotype was detected many times. This chain links TRBV7-9 with TRBJ2-1; TRBD2 is a possible D gene (5 bases). The CDR3 contains 17 residues. The V and J ends lost 4 bases and 7 bases respectively, with 23 bases between them. Germline assignment: CDR1 SEHNR and CDR2 FQNEAQ (reference sequence). In nucleotides, the CDR3 is TGTGCCAGCAGCTCTTTACGGCGTTTGCGGACGGGGAATGAGCAGTTCTTC. It is translated as CASSSLRRLRTGNEQFF. Full variable domain (outside the CDR3, taken from reference TRBV7-9 and TRBJ2-1): DTGVSQNPRHKITKRGQNVTFRCDPISEHNRLYWYRQTLGQGPEFLTYFQNEAQLEKSRLLSDRFSAERPKGSFSTLEIQRTEQGDSAMYLCASSSLRRLRTGNEQFFGPGTRLTVL.

This clonotype has more than one count but fewer than ten. J is TRBJ1-1 and V is TRBV5-1; TRBD1 matches at 8 bases. CDR1 is SGHRS, CDR2 YFSETQ, per germline. The CDR3 sequence is 18 residues long. V lost 0 bases, J lost 0 bases, and 10 bases stayed unmatched. CDR3 sequence: CASSLVGTGGAMNTEAFF. For the CDR3, the DNA is TGCGCCAGCAGCTTGGTCGGGACAGGCGGTGCAATGAACACTGAAGCTTTCTTT.

This clonotype was seen ten or more times. This chain joins TRBV10-3 and TRBJ1-2; D is undetermined. Germline assignment: CDR1 ENHRY and CDR2 SYGVKD. The CDR3 runs to 14 residues. Trimming removed 5 bases at V and 8 bases at J, with 18 bases between. CDR3 nucleotides: TGTGCCATCAGTCAACCTCAGCAGGATTTCGGCTACACCTTC. Its translation: CAISQPQQDFGYTF.

This clonotype showed up many times. This sequence joins TRBV12-3 or TRBV12-4 and TRBJ2-2; D is unclear. This CDR3 is 15 amino acids long. The V end was cut by 4 bases, the J end by 2 bases, with 11 bases between. DNA for the CDR3: TGTGCCAGCAGTTCCGCAGCAGTAAACACCGGGGAGCTGTTTTTT. This sequence encodes CASSSAAVNTGELFF.

This clonotype has a count of ten or more. The V call is TRBV4-1, the J call TRBJ2-5, with D maybe TRBD1 (6 bases). The germline gives CDR1 MGHRA, CDR2 YSYEKL. This CDR3 has 13 amino acids. V was clipped by 9 bases and J by 2 bases, with 13 bases between them. The CDR3 spells CARLGQLQETQYF. As DNA, the CDR3 is TGCGCCAGACTTGGACAGTTACAAGAGACCCAGTACTTC.

A word on this clonotype: Since a much larger clone is just one base distant, this may be a read error. The chain combines TRBV6-5 with TRBJ1-2; D remains ambiguous. The germline CDR1 and CDR2 sequences are MNHEY and SVGAGI. The CDR3 consists of 12 residues. CDR3 residues: CVTRIGPYGYTF. CDR3 DNA: TGTGTCACCCGAATTGGGCCTTATGGCTACACCTTC.

The CDR3 loop is CASSYGTGRYEQYF. For the CDR3, the DNA is TGTGCCAGCAGTTACGGGACAGGGAGATACGAGCAGTACTTC. V is TRBV6-5 and J is TRBJ2-7; 9 nucleotides agree with TRBD1. This CDR3 has 14 amino acids. The V gene end was trimmed by 2 bases and the J gene end by 4 bases; junction bases not matched to a gene: 3. CDR1 and CDR2 from the germline V gene are MNHEY and SVGAGI.

This clonotype was counted many times. J is TRBJ1-5 and V is TRBV12-3 or TRBV12-4; D is unresolved. CDR3 size: 15 residues. With 4 bases removed from V and 0 bases from J, the gap between germline ends came to 10 bases. CDR3 coding DNA: TGTGCCAGCAGTTGGACGGGGTATAGCAATCAGCCCCAGCATTTT. This encodes CASSWTGYSNQPQHF.

This clonotype was picked up many times. V is TRBV7-9 and J is TRBJ1-2; no firm D call. V lost 7 bases to trimming and J lost 1 base, with 10 bases between them. CDR3 length equals 13 residues. Germline CDR1 SEHNR, CDR2 FQNEAQ (reference sequence). In nucleotides, the CDR3 is TGTGCCAGCATCCAACAGAGTAACTATGGCTACACCTTC. It encodes CASIQQSNYGYTF.

This clonotype was picked up many times. This chain connects TRBV2 to TRBJ1-2, with D unresolved. With 4 bases removed from V and 8 bases from J, the gap between germline ends came to 14 bases. This CDR3 has 13 residues. CDR1 is SNHLY and CDR2 is FYNNEI in the germline V gene. The CDR3: CASSVLGIAGYTF. The CDR3 DNA follows: TGTGCCAGCAGTGTGTTGGGGATTGCGGGCTACACCTTC.

This clonotype was picked up many times. The CDR3 loop reads CASSVEGVRTDTQYF. The CDR3 DNA follows: TGTGCCAGCAGCGTAGAGGGGGTGCGCACAGATACGCAGTATTTT. The chain couples TRBV9 to TRBJ2-3, with a tentative D call TRBD1 (6 bases). Germline loops: CDR1 SGDLS, CDR2 YYNGEE. V lost 0 bases and J 1 base, leaving 9 bases between the germline ends. This CDR3 is built from 15 residues.

This clonotype was observed a few times. The junction shows a germline mismatch at one end, possibly a read error. This chain links TRBV6-1 with TRBJ1-5, with a possible D match to TRBD1 (6 bases). Germline CDR1 and CDR2: MNHNS and SASEGT. The CDR3 consists of 14 residues. CDR3 residues: CASSETGNNQPQNF. DNA for the CDR3: TGTGCCAGCAGTGAAACAGGGAACAATCAGCCCCAGAATTTT.